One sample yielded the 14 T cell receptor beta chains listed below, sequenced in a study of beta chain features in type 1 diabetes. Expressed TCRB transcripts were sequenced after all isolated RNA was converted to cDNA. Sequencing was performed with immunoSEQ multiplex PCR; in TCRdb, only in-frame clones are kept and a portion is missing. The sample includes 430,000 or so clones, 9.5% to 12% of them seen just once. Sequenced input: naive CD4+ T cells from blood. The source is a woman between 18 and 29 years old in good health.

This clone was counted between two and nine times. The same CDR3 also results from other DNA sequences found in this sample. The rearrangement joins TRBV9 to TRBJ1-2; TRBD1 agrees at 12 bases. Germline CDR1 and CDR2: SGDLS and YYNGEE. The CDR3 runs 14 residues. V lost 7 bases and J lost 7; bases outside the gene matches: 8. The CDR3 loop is CASGRDRGQTGYTF. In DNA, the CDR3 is TGTGCCAGCGGTCGGGACAGGGGGCAAACTGGCTACACCTTC.

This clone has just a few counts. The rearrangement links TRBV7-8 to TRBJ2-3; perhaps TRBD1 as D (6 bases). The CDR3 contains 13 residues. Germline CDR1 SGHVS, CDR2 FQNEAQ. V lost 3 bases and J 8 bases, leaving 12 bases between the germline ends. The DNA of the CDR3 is TGTGCCAGCAGCTTTCCCGTAGGGGGTACGCAGTATTTT. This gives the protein CASSFPVGGTQYF.

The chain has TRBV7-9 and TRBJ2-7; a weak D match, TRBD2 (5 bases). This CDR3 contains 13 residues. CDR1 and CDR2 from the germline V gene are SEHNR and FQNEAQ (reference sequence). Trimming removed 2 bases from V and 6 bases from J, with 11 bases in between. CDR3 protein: CASSLRRICEQYV. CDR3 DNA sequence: TGTGCCAGCAGCTTAAGGAGGATTTGCGAGCAGTACGTC.

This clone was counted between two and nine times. The CDR3 spells CACAREAYEQYF. CDR3 DNA sequence: TGTGCCTGCGCGAGGGAGGCCTACGAGCAGTACTTC. This chain connects TRBV30 to TRBJ2-7, with a possible D match to TRBD2 (6 bases). CDR1 is GTSNPN and CDR2 is SVGIG in the germline V gene (reference sequence). The CDR3 covers 12 residues. Trimming cost V 6 bases and J 2 bases, with 11 bases left between them.

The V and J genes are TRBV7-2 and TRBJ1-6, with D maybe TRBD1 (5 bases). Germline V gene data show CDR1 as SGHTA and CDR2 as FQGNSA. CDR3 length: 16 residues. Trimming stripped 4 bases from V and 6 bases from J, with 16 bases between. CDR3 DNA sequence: TGTGCCAGCAGCTCAAGGGTTCTGGGGGGTAATTCACCCCTCCACTTT. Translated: CASSSRVLGGNSPLHF.

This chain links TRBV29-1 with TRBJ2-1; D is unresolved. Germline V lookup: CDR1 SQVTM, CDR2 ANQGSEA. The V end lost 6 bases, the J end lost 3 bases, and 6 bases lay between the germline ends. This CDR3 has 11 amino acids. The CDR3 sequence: CSVSDYNEQFF. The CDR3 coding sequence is TGCAGCGTCTCAGACTACAATGAGCAGTTCTTC.

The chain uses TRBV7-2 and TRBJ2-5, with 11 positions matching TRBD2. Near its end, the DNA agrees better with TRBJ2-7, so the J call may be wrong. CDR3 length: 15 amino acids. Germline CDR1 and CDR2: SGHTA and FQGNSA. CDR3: CASSFGLAGLYEQYF. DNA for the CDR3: TGTGCCAGCAGCTTTGGACTAGCGGGCCTATACGAGCAGTACTTC.

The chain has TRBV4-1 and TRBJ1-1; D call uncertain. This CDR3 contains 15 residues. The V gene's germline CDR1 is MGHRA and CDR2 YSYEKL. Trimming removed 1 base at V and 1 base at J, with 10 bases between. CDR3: CASSQVNPENTEAFF. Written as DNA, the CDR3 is TGCGCCAGCAGCCAAGTTAACCCGGAGAACACTGAAGCTTTCTTT.

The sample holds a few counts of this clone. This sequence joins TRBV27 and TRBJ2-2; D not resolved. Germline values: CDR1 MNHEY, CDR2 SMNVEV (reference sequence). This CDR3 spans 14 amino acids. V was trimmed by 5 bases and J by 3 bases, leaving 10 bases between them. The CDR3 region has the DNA TGTGCCAGCAGTCTCTTCCATGACACCGGGGAGCTGTTTTTT. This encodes CASSLFHDTGELFF.

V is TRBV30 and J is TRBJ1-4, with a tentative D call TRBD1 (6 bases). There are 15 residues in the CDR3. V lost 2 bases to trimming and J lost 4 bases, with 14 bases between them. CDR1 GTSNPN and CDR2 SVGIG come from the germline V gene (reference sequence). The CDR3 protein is CAWSPKGVNNEKLFF. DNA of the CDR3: TGTGCCTGGAGTCCCAAGGGGGTGAATAATGAAAAACTGTTTTTT.

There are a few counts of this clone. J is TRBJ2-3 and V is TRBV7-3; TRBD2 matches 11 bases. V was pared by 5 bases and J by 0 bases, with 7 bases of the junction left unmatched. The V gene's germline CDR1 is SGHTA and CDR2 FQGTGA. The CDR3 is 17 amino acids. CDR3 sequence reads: CASSRGTSGASTDTQYF. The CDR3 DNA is TGTGCCAGCAGCCGCGGGACTAGCGGAGCTAGCACAGATACGCAGTATTTT.

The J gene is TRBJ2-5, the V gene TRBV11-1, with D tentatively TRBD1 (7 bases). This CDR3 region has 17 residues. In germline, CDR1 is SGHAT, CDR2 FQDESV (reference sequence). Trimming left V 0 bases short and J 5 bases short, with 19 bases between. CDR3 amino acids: CASSLARGTGAVETQYF. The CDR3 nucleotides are TGTGCCAGCAGCTTAGCGCGGGGAACAGGGGCGGTTGAGACCCAGTACTTC. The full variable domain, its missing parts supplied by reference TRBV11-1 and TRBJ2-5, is EAEVAQSPRYKITEKSQAVAFWCDPISGHATLYWYRQILGQGPELLVQFQDESVVDDSQLPKDRFSAERLKGVDSTLKIQPAELGDSAMYLCASSLARGTGAVETQYFGPGTRLLVL.

The CDR3 DNA reads as TGTGCCAGCAGGCGGGTAGGCACAGATACGCAGTATTTT. It yields the protein CASRRVGTDTQYF. This chain links TRBV11-2 with TRBJ2-3; possibly TRBD2 for D (5 bases). Germline-derived CDR1 and CDR2 are SGHAT and FQNNGV. CDR3 length: 13 amino acids. V dropped 6 bases and J dropped 1 base, with 8 bases sitting between them.

CDR3 protein: CSATGPDEQFF. Written as DNA, the CDR3 is TGCAGTGCTACAGGGCCCGATGAGCAGTTCTTC. The genes are TRBV20-1 and TRBJ2-1; possible D gene TRBD1, 5 bases. This CDR3 is 11 amino acids long. Germline CDR1 is DFQATT and CDR2 is SNEGSKA (reference sequence). Trimming removed 4 bases at V and 8 bases at J, with 9 bases between.